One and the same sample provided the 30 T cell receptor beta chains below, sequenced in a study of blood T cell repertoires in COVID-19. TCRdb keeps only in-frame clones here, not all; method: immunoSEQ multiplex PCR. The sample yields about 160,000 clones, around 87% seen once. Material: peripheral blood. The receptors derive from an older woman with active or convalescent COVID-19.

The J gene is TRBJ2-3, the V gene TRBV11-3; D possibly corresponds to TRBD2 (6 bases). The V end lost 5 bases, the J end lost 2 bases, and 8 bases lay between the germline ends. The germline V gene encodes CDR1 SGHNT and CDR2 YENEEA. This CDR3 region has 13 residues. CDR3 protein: CASSREFTDTQYF. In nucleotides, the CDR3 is TGTGCCAGCAGCCGGGAGTTCACAGATACGCAGTATTTT.

Here the CDR3 reads CASSLAPSGGETQYF. The CDR3 DNA is TGTGCCAGCAGCTTGGCCCCTAGCGGGGGGGAGACCCAGTACTTC. The chain employs TRBV5-6 and TRBJ2-5; 11 positions match TRBD2. Germline values: CDR1 SGHDT, CDR2 YYEEEE. The CDR3 is 15 amino acids. With V trimmed by 0 bases and J by 5 bases, 3 bases remained unmatched. Supplemented by reference TRBV5-6 and TRBJ2-5, the full variable domain reads DAGVTQSPTHLIKTRGQQVTLRCSPKSGHDTVSWYQQALGQGPQFIFQYYEEEERQRGNFPDRFSGHQFPNYSSELNVNALLLGDSALYLCASSLAPSGGETQYFGPGTRLLVL.

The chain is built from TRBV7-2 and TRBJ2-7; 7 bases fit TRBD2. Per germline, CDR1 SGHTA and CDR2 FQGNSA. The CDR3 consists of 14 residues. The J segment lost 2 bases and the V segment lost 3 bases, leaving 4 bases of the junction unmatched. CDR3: CASSLGRGAYEQYF. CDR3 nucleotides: TGTGCCAGCAGCTTGGGCCGGGGGGCCTACGAGCAGTACTTC. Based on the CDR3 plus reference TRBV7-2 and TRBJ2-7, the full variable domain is GAGVSQSPSNKVTEKGKDVELRCDPISGHTALYWYRQSLGQGLEFLIYFQGNSAPDKSGLPSDRFSAERTGGSVSTLTIQRTQQEDSAVYLCASSLGRGAYEQYFGPGTRLTVT.

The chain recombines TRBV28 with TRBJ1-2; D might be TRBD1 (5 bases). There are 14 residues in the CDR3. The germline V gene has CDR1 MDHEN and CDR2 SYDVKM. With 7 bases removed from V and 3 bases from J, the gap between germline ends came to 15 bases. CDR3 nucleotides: TGTGCCAGCATAAGGGGAGGTGAGGACTATGGCTACACCTTC. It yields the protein CASIRGGEDYGYTF.

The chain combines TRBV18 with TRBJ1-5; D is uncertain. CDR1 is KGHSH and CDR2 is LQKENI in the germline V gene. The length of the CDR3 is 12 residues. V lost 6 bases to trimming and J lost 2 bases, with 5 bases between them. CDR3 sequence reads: CASSEGNQPQHF. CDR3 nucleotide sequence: TGTGCCAGCTCTGAGGGCAATCAGCCCCAGCATTTT.

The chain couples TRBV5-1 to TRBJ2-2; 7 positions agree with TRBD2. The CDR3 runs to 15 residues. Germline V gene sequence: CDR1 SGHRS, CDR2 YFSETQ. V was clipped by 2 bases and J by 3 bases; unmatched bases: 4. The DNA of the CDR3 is TGCGCCAGCAGCTTCATTGGGGGGGACACCGGGGAGCTGTTTTTT. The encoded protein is CASSFIGGDTGELFF.

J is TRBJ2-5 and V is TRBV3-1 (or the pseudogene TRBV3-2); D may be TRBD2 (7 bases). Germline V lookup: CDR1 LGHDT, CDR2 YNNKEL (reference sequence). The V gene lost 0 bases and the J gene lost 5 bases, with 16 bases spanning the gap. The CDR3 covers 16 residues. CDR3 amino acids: CASSQDPGGLRETQYF. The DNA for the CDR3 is TGTGCCAGCAGCCAAGATCCCGGGGGGCTAAGGGAGACCCAGTACTTC.

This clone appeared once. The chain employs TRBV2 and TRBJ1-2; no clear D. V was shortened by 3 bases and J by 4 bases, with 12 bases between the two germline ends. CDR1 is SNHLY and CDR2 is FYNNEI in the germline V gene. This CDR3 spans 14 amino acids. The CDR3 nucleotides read TGTGCCAGCAGTGAGAGTACAGTGCCCTATGGCTACACCTTC. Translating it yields CASSESTVPYGYTF.

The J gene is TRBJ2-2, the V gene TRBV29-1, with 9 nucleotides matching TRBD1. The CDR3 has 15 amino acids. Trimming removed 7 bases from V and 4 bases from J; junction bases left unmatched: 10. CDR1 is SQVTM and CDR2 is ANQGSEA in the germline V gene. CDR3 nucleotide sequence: TGCAGCGCTGGGGGACAGGGCGTAGGCACCGGGGAGCTGTTTTTT. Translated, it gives CSAGGQGVGTGELFF.

In DNA, the CDR3 is TGTGCCAGCAGTTTTACAGGGGCTACCACCGGGGAGCTGTTTTTT. This translates into CASSFTGATTGELFF. The chain combines TRBV7-3 with TRBJ2-2, with 7 positions matching TRBD1. Germline lookup yields CDR1 SGHTA and CDR2 FQGTGA. J gave up 4 bases and V 6 bases, and 8 bases lay outside the gene matches. The CDR3 spans 15 residues.

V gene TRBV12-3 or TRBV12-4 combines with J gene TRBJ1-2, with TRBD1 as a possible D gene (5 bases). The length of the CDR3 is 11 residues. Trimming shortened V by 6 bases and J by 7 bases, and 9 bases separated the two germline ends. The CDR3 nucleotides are TGTGCCAGCAGGGGGCAGTTTGGCTACACCTTC. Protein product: CASRGQFGYTF.

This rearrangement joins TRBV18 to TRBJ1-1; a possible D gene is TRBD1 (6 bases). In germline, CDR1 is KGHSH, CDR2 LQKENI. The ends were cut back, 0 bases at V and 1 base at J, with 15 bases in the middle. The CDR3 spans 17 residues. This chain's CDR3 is CASSPPRGGDSNTEAFF. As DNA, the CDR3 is TGTGCCAGCTCACCACCCCGGGGGGGCGATTCGAACACTGAAGCTTTCTTT. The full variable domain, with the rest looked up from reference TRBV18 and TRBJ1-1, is NAGVMQNPRHLVRRRGQEARLRCSPMKGHSHVYWYRQLPEEGLKFMVYLQKENIIDESGMPKERFSAEFPKEGPSILRIQQVVRGDSAAYFCASSPPRGGDSNTEAFFGQGTRLTVV.

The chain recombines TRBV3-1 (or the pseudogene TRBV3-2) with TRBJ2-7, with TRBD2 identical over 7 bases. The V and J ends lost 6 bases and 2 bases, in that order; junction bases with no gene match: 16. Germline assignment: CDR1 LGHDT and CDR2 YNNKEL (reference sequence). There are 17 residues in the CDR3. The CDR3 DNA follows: TGTGCCAGCAGTTCAGAAAATGGGGGGGGAGGTCCCTACGAGCAGTACTTC. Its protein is CASSSENGGGGPYEQYF.

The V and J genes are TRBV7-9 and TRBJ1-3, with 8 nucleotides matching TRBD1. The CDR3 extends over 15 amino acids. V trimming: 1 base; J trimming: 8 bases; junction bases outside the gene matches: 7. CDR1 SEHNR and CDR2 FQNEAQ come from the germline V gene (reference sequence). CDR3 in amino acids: CASSLGTGGTDTIYF. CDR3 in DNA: TGTGCCAGCAGCTTAGGCACAGGGGGGACGGACACCATATATTTT.

The CDR3 spells CASSWRHGEDGYTF. The CDR3 region has the DNA TGCGCCAGCAGCTGGAGACACGGGGAGGATGGCTACACCTTC. The rearrangement uses TRBV5-1 and TRBJ1-2; no reliable D call. The germline V gene encodes CDR1 SGHRS and CDR2 YFSETQ. The CDR3 totals 14 residues. V lost 3 bases and J 6 bases, leaving 15 bases between the germline ends.

In DNA, the CDR3 is TGTGCCAGCAGGAGTTGGGACAGAAATTCACCCCTCCACTTT. Protein sequence: CASRSWDRNSPLHF. The chain carries TRBV6-5 and TRBJ1-6, with 7 bases lining up with TRBD1. The junction had 6 bases not matched to a gene; V was cut back by 6 bases and J by 7 bases. The CDR3 runs to 14 residues. The germline V gene encodes CDR1 MNHEY and CDR2 SVGAGI.

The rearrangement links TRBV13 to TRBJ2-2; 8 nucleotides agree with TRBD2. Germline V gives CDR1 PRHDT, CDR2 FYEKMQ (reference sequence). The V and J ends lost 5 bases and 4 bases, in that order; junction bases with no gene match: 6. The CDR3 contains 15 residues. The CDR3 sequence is CASSSAGGITGELFF. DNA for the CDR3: TGTGCCAGCAGCAGCGCGGGGGGCATCACCGGGGAGCTGTTTTTT.

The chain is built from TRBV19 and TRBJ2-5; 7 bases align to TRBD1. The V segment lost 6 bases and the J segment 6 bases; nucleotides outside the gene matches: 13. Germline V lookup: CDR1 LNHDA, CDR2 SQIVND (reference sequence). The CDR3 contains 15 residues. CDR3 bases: TGTGCCAGTAGCAGGGACCGGGACAGTGGGAAGACCCAGTACTTC. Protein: CASSRDRDSGKTQYF.

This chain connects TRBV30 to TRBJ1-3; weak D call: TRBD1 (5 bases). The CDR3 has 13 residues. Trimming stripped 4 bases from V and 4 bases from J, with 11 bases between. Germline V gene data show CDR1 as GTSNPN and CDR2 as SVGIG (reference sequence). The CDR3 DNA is TGTGCCTGGACCACAGGTTGGGGAAACACCATATATTTT. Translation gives CAWTTGWGNTIYF.

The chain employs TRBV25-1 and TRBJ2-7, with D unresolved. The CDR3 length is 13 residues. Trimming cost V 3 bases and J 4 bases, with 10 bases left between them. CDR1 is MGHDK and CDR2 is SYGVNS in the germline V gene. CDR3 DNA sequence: TGTGCCAGCAGTGATTCACAGTTTTACGAGCAGTACTTC. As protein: CASSDSQFYEQYF.

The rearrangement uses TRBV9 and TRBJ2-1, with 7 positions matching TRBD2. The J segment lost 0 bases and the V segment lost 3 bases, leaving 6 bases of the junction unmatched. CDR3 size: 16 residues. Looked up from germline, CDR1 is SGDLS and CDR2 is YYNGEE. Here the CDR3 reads CASSASGVNSYNEQFF. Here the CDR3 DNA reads TGTGCCAGCAGCGCCAGCGGGGTTAACTCCTACAATGAGCAGTTCTTC. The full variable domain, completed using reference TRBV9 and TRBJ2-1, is DSGVTQTPKHLITATGQRVTLRCSPRSGDLSVYWYQQSLDQGLQFLIQYYNGEERAKGNILERFSAQQFPDLHSELNLSSLELGDSALYFCASSASGVNSYNEQFFGPGTRLTVL.

The CDR3 DNA reads TGTGCCAGCAGCCTTGGACAGCCGAACACTGAAGCTTTCTTT. This encodes CASSLGQPNTEAFF. This sequence joins TRBV13 and TRBJ1-1; D perhaps matches TRBD1 (6 bases). The length of the CDR3 is 14 residues. In germline, CDR1 is PRHDT, CDR2 FYEKMQ (reference sequence). Trimming took 5 bases from V and 1 from J, leaving 11 bases between them.

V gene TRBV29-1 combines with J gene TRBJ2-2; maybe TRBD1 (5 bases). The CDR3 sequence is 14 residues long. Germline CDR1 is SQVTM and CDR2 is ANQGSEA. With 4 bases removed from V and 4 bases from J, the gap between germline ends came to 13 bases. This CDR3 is CSVGTWGGTGELFF. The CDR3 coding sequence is TGCAGCGTTGGAACCTGGGGCGGCACCGGGGAGCTGTTTTTT.

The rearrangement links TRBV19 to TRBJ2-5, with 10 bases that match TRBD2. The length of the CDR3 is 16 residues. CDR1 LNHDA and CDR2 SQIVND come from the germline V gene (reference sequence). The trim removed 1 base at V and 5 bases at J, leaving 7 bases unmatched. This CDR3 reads CASSIGLAGVSETQYF. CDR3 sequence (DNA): TGTGCCAGTAGTATAGGGCTAGCGGGGGTTTCGGAGACCCAGTACTTC.

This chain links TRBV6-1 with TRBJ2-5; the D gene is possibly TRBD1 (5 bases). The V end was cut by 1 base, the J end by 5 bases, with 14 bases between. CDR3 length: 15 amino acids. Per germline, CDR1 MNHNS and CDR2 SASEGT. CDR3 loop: CASSEEVVGAETQYF. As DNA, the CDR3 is TGTGCCAGCAGTGAAGAAGTAGTAGGGGCGGAGACCCAGTACTTC.

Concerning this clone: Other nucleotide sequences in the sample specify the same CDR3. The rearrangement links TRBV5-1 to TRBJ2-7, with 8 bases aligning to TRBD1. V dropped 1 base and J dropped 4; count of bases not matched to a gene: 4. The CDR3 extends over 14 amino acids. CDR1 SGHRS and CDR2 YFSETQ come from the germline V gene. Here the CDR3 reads CASSLSTGGYEQYF. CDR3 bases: TGCGCCAGCAGCTTGTCAACAGGGGGGTACGAGCAGTACTTC.

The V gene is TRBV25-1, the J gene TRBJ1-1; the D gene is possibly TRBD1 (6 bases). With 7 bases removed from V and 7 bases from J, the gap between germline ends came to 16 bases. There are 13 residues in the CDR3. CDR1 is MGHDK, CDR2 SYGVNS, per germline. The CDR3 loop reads CASTRLGADEAFF. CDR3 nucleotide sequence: TGTGCCAGCACCCGTCTGGGGGCTGATGAAGCTTTCTTT.

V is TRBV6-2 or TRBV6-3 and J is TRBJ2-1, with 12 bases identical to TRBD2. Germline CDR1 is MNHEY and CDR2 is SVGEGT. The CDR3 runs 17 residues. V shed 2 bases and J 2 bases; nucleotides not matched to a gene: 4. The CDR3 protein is CASSYDSSGGAYNEQFF. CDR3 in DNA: TGTGCCAGCAGTTACGATTCTAGCGGGGGGGCCTACAATGAGCAGTTCTTC.

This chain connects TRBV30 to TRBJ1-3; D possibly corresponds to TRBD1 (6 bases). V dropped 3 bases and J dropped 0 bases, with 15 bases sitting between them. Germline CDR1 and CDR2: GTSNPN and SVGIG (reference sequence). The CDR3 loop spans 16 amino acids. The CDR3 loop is CAWSPHRVSSGNTIYF. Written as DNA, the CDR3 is TGTGCCTGGAGCCCTCACAGGGTCTCCTCTGGAAACACCATATATTTT.

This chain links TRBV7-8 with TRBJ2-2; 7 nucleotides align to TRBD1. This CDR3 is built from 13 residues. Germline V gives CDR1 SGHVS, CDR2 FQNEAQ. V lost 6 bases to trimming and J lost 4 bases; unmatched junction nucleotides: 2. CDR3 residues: CASRTGFTGELFF. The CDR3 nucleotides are TGTGCCAGCAGGACAGGGTTCACCGGGGAGCTGTTTTTT.